This TCR beta chain emerged from a study of blood T cell repertoires in COVID-19. Method: immunoSEQ multiplex PCR; TCRdb's copy keeps in-frame clones and lacks some. The profile shows approximately 480,000 clones, approximately 90% of them singletons. Two negative PCRs, clearance, or symptom resolution characterized the recovered Cohort 3 donors. Germline lookup yields CDR1 LNHNV and CDR2 YYDKDF (reference sequence). With 0 bases removed from V and 4 bases from J, the gap between germline ends came to 15 bases. The CDR3 sequence is 16 residues long. The chain employs TRBV15 and TRBJ1-2; possibly TRBD1 for D (5 bases). The clonotype comes from a woman aged 18-29 years who had recovered from COVID-19. The sequenced sample consisted of PBMCs or T cells enriched from blood (not recorded which). The CDR3 here is CATSRDPTDSSYGYTF. The CDR3 nucleotides are TGTGCCACCAGCAGAGACCCGACAGATTCCTCCTATGGCTACACCTTC. Using reference TRBV15 and TRBJ1-2 for the parts outside the CDR3, the full variable domain is DAMVIQNPRYQVTQFGKPVTLSCSQTLNHNVMYWYQQKSSQAPKLLFHYYDKDFNNEADTPDNFQSRRPNTSFCFLDIRSPGLGDTAMYLCATSRDPTDSSYGYTFGSGTRLTVV.